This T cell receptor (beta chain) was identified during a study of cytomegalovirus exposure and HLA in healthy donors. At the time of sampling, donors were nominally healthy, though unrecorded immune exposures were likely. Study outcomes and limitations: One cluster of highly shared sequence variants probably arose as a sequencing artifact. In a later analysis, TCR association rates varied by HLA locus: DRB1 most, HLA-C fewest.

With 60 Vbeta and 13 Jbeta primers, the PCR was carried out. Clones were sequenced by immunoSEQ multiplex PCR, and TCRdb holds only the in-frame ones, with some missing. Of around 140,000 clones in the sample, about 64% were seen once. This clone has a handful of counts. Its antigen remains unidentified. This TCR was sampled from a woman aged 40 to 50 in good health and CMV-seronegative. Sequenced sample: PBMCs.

This chain's CDR3 is CASSLALTGGYNEQFF. The CDR3 bases are TGTGCCAGCAGCTTAGCGTTAACGGGGGGATACAATGAGCAGTTCTTC. The chain combines TRBV11-1 with TRBJ2-1; 7 nucleotides agree with TRBD2. The CDR3 is 16 amino acids. V was pared by 0 bases and J by 4 bases, with 6 bases of the junction left unmatched. Germline CDR1 is SGHAT and CDR2 is FQDESV (reference sequence).